This passage covers 22 T cell receptor beta chains from one sample sequenced in a study of CXCR3-negative and CXCR3-positive naive CD8 T cells. Study-level points and caveats: Naive CXCR3-positive cells had TRB CDR3s more hydrophobic than those of CXCR3-negative naive cells.

The TRB cDNA libraries were prepared by 5' RACE with UMI labels. TCRdb re-called the 5' RACE reads and catalogs CDR3 proteins one per entry, DNA excluded. This table holds roughly 140,000 distinct CDR3 sequences. Their target antigens are unknown. Sequencing used naive CXCR3+ CD8+ T cells from blood. Subset of the sample: CD45RO-CCR7+CD27+CD95- naive CD8+ T cells expressing CXCR3 (TNR3+). The origin of the receptors is a human donor in good health. Some clones in this sample may be carry-over from other donors' samples.

The chain is built from TRBV12-3 or TRBV12-4 and TRBJ1-5; the TCRdb call, TRBD1, lacks DNA for checking. This CDR3 has 14 amino acids. This CDR3 is CASSLAGANQPQHF.

The genes are TRBV30 and TRBJ1-1. CDR1 is GTSNPN and CDR2 is SVGIG in the germline V gene (reference sequence). This CDR3 is 15 amino acids long. The chain's CDR3 is CAWSVRLERGVTSFF. Together with reference TRBV30 and TRBJ1-1, the CDR3 gives the full variable domain: SQTIHQWPATLVQPVGSPLSLECTVEGTSNPNLYWYRQAAGRGLQLLFYSVGIGQISSEVPQNLSASRPQDRQFILSSKKLLLSDSGFYLCAWSVRLERGVTSFFGQGTRLTVV.

The CDR3 spells CSADKRRTDTQYF. This chain joins TRBV20-1 and TRBJ2-3; TCRdb's assignment of TRBD2 cannot be checked, as there is no DNA. Looked up from germline, CDR1 is DFQATT and CDR2 is SNEGSKA (reference sequence). This CDR3 is built from 13 residues.

The chain is built from TRBV28 and TRBJ2-1; TCRdb proposes TRBD2, but this gene call is untestable without DNA. The CDR3 is 15 residues long. Germline V gives CDR1 MDHEN, CDR2 SYDVKM. CDR3 sequence: CASIVTSSRYNEQFF.

The chain employs TRBV12-3 or TRBV12-4 and TRBJ2-3; TCRdb designates TRBD2, a call that cannot be tested without DNA. There are 16 residues in the CDR3. The chain's CDR3 is CASSPGLASRTDTQYF.

This chain joins TRBV6-2 or TRBV6-3 and TRBJ2-7. Germline V gives CDR1 MNHEY, CDR2 SVGEGT. The CDR3 has 13 residues. The chain's CDR3 is CATTQASSYEQYF.

This CDR3 reads CASSAGQGIGELFF. The genes are TRBV6-4 and TRBJ2-2; without DNA, the TCRdb call of TRBD1 cannot be checked. Germline CDR1 is MRHNA and CDR2 is SNTAGT. This CDR3 is 14 amino acids long.

V usage is TRBV7-9 and J usage is TRBJ2-3; the D gene TCRdb calls, TRBD2, cannot be checked with no DNA. CDR1 and CDR2 (germline): SEHNR, FQNEAQ (reference sequence). This CDR3 region has 17 residues. CDR3 residues: CASSLGRLSPTLHTQYF.

V and J are TRBV20-1 and TRBJ2-1; TCRdb picks TRBD1, but there is no DNA to check that call. The CDR3 has 16 residues. Germline V gene data show CDR1 as DFQATT and CDR2 as SNEGSKA (reference sequence). CDR3 loop: CSATGSGGGRGNEQFF.

The chain combines TRBV29-1 with TRBJ2-2; the TCRdb call, TRBD1, lacks DNA for checking. The CDR3 has 15 residues. Germline values: CDR1 SQVTM, CDR2 ANQGSEA. CDR3 region: CSVVSGGVNTGELFF.

The chain carries TRBV9 and TRBJ2-3. This CDR3 has 14 residues. The germline V gene has CDR1 SGDLS and CDR2 YYNGEE. The CDR3 region is CASSVDGSTDTQYF.

J is TRBJ2-2 and V is TRBV9. Germline lookup yields CDR1 SGDLS and CDR2 YYNGEE. This CDR3 spans 18 amino acids. The CDR3 loop is CASSVPHSGETNTGELFF.

CDR3: CAWNSGLTGELFF. The chain recombines TRBV30 with TRBJ2-2; TCRdb's D gene call, TRBD1, goes unchecked for lack of DNA. CDR1 and CDR2 from the germline V gene are GTSNPN and SVGIG (reference sequence). The CDR3 spans 13 residues. Based on the CDR3 plus reference TRBV30 and TRBJ2-2, the full variable domain is SQTIHQWPATLVQPVGSPLSLECTVEGTSNPNLYWYRQAAGRGLQLLFYSVGIGQISSEVPQNLSASRPQDRQFILSSKKLLLSDSGFYLCAWNSGLTGELFFGEGSRLTVL.

CDR3 amino acids: CSVEAWGQGHYGYTF. The chain carries TRBV29-1 and TRBJ1-2; TCRdb's D call, TRBD1, is unchecked because there is no DNA. Per the germline V gene, CDR1 is SQVTM and CDR2 is ANQGSEA. This CDR3 region has 15 residues.

V is TRBV15 and J is TRBJ2-1. CDR1 is LNHNV and CDR2 is YYDKDF in the germline V gene (reference sequence). The CDR3 is made up of 13 amino acids. CDR3 loop: CATAADSYNEQFF.

This rearrangement joins TRBV7-2 to TRBJ1-1. Germline assignment: CDR1 SGHTA and CDR2 FQGNSA. The CDR3 consists of 17 residues. CDR3 in amino acids: CASSLVSGLGVNTEAFF.

This chain links TRBV6-6 with TRBJ2-1. The germline gives CDR1 MNHNY, CDR2 SVGAGI (reference sequence). CDR3 size: 13 residues. CDR3 in amino acids: CASSYSQIDEQFF.

J is TRBJ2-1 and V is TRBV20-1. CDR1 DFQATT and CDR2 SNEGSKA come from the germline V gene (reference sequence). There are 14 residues in the CDR3. CDR3 region: CSARESSSYNEQFF.

V and J are TRBV4-3 and TRBJ1-2. The CDR3 spans 15 residues. Germline CDR1 LGHNA, CDR2 YSLEER. CDR3: CASSQDRETNYGYTF.

The rearrangement links TRBV20-1 to TRBJ1-1. The V gene's germline CDR1 is DFQATT and CDR2 SNEGSKA (reference sequence). CDR3 length: 14 residues. CDR3 residues: CSARLGGEVTEAFF.

This chain connects TRBV6-2 or TRBV6-3 to TRBJ2-7; TCRdb's assignment of TRBD1 cannot be checked, as there is no DNA. The CDR3 has 15 residues. CDR1 MNHEY and CDR2 SVGEGT come from the germline V gene. CDR3 loop: CASSHRGIYYYEQYF.

The genes are TRBV6-6 and TRBJ2-7. This CDR3 is 12 amino acids long. Germline V lookup: CDR1 MNHNY, CDR2 SVGAGI (reference sequence). The chain's CDR3 is CASSHNIHEQYF.